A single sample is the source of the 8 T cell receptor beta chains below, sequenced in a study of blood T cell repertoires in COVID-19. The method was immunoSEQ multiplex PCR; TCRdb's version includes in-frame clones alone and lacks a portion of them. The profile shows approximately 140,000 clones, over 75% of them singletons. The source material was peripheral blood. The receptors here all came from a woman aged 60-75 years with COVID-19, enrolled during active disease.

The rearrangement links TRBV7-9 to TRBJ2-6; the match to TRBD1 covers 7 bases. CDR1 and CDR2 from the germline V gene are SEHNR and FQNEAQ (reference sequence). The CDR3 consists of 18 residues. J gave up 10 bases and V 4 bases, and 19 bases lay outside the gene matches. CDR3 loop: CASSSTPGQKFNSNVLTF. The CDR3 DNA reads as TGTGCCAGCAGCTCTACACCGGGACAGAAATTTAATTCTAACGTCCTGACTTTC.

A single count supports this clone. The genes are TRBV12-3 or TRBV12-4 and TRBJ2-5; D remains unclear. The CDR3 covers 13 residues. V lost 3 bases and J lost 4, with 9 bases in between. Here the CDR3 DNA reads TGTGCCAGCAGTTTGGGCAGCCTAGAGACCCAGTACTTC. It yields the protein CASSLGSLETQYF.

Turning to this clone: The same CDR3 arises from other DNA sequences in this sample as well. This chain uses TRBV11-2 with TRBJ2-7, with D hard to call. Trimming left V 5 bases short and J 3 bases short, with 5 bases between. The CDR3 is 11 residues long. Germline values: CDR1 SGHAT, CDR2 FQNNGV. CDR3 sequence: CASSPRYEQYF. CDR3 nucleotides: TGTGCCAGCAGCCCGCGCTACGAGCAGTACTTC.

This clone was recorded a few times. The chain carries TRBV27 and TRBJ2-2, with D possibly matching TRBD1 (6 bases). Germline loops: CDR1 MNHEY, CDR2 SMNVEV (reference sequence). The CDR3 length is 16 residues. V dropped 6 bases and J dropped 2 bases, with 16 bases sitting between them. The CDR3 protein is CASSTGHKINTGELFF. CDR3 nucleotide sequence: TGTGCCAGCAGCACGGGACACAAGATCAACACCGGGGAGCTGTTTTTT.

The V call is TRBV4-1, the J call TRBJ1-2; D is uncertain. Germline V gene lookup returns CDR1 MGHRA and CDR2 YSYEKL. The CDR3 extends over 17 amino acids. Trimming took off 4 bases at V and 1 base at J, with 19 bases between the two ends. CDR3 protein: CASSPLNAGELNYGYTF. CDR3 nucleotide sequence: TGCGCCAGCAGCCCACTAAACGCTGGGGAGCTTAACTATGGCTACACCTTC.

CDR3 nucleotide sequence: TGCAGCGTTGGGGGAGGGGAGTATGGCTACACCTTC. It translates to CSVGGGEYGYTF. The chain employs TRBV29-1 and TRBJ1-2, with a tentative D call TRBD1 (5 bases). This CDR3 comprises 12 residues. V dropped 4 bases and J dropped 5 bases, with 11 bases sitting between them. CDR1 SQVTM and CDR2 ANQGSEA come from the germline V gene. Using reference TRBV29-1 and TRBJ1-2 for the parts outside the CDR3, the full variable domain is SAVISQKPSRDICQRGTSLTIQCQVDSQVTMMFWYRQQPGQSLTLIATANQGSEATYESGFVIDKFPISRPNLTFSTLTVSNMSPEDSSIYLCSVGGGEYGYTFGSGTRLTVV.

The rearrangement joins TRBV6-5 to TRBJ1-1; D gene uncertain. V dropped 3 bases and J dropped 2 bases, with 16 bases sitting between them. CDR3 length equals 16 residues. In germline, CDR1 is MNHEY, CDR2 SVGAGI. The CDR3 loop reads CASSYGWAVENTEAFF. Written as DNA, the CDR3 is TGTGCCAGCAGTTATGGTTGGGCTGTGGAAAACACTGAAGCTTTCTTT.

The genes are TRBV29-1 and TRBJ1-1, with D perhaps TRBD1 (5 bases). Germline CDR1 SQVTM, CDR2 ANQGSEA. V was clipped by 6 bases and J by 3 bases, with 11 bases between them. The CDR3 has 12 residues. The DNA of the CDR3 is TGCAGCGTGGCCGACAGCCACACTGAAGCTTTCTTT. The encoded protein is CSVADSHTEAFF.